The 23 T cell receptor beta chains reported below all come from one sample, sequenced in a study of shared clonotypes between healthy human individuals. Generated by immunoSEQ multiplex PCR, the TCRdb table keeps only in-frame clones and is missing some. The sample consists of under 2,500,000 clones, about 94% of them appearing once. The sequencing sample was made of naive CD4+ T cells sorted from blood. The subset denotes: CD45RA+ positively selected. These receptors all stem from a young man in good health.

This chain links TRBV29-1 with TRBJ2-5; D tentatively fits TRBD1 or TRBD2 (5 bases each). This CDR3 has 13 residues. Trimming removed 4 bases at V and 1 base at J, with 10 bases between. The germline V gene encodes CDR1 SQVTM and CDR2 ANQGSEA. CDR3 protein: CSVVRGPQETQYF. The CDR3 DNA is TGCAGCGTTGTGAGGGGCCCCCAAGAGACCCAGTACTTC.

The rearrangement uses TRBV5-1 and TRBJ2-5, with D hard to call. This CDR3 contains 15 residues. Trimming pared 0 bases from V and 5 bases from J, leaving 14 bases between. CDR1 and CDR2 (germline): SGHRS, YFSETQ. CDR3 sequence: CASSLAFGPLETQYF. The CDR3 region has the DNA TGCGCCAGCAGCTTGGCCTTTGGGCCGCTCGAGACCCAGTACTTC.

The CDR3 spells CASSAGTLRGANVLTF. CDR3 in DNA: TGTGCCAGCAGTGCCGGGACTCTGCGCGGGGCCAACGTCCTGACTTTC. This chain joins TRBV6-1 and TRBJ2-6; a possible D gene is TRBD2 (6 bases). Germline CDR1 reads MNHNS; CDR2 reads SASEGT. The V end was cut by 4 bases, the J end by 4 bases, with 14 bases between. CDR3 size: 16 residues.

The V and J genes are TRBV2 and TRBJ1-6, with 7 bases aligning to TRBD1. CDR3 length equals 12 residues. Germline V lookup: CDR1 SNHLY, CDR2 FYNNEI. J gave up 14 bases and V 3 bases, and 4 bases lay outside the gene matches. The CDR3 sequence: CASSETGHALHF. The CDR3 bases are TGTGCCAGCAGTGAGACAGGGCATGCCCTCCACTTT.

The chain recombines TRBV4-1 with TRBJ2-7; TRBD1 matches 9 bases. The length of the CDR3 is 17 residues. Trimming at V came to 2 bases and at J to 3 bases, leaving 11 bases not matched to a gene. Germline V lookup: CDR1 MGHRA, CDR2 YSYEKL. CDR3 coding DNA: TGCGCCAGCAGCCAACCCAACAGGGGGCGCTTGCTCTACGAGCAGTACTTC. This encodes CASSQPNRGRLLYEQYF.

The chain combines TRBV2 with TRBJ1-2, with unresolved D. V lost 3 bases to trimming and J lost 6 bases, with 5 bases between them. The germline CDR1 and CDR2 sequences are SNHLY and FYNNEI. The CDR3 has 11 amino acids. The CDR3 loop reads CASSDGHGYTF. CDR3 DNA sequence: TGTGCCAGCAGTGATGGGCATGGCTACACCTTC.

The chain is built from TRBV28 and TRBJ1-2; D unresolved. From germline, CDR1 is MDHEN and CDR2 SYDVKM. V lost 1 base, J lost 4 bases, and 10 bases lay in between. CDR3 size: 14 residues. CDR3 region: CASSLSRGLYGYTF. DNA for the CDR3: TGTGCCAGCAGTTTATCCAGAGGCCTCTATGGCTACACCTTC.

The V gene is TRBV9, the J gene TRBJ2-7; 9 bases agree with TRBD1. J lost 2 bases, V lost 0 bases, and 6 bases had no gene match. The CDR3 consists of 16 residues. Germline lookup yields CDR1 SGDLS and CDR2 YYNGEE. The CDR3 DNA is TGTGCCAGCAGCGTAGGTAGGGACAGGGTTACCTACGAGCAGTACTTC. It encodes CASSVGRDRVTYEQYF.

With regard to this clone: In the same sample, other DNA sequences code for this CDR3. The rearrangement joins TRBV2 to TRBJ2-5; D gene ambiguous. Germline CDR1 is SNHLY and CDR2 is FYNNEI. Trimming removed 7 bases from V and 4 bases from J, with 7 bases in between. This CDR3 contains 11 residues. The CDR3 spells CASKLAETQYF. The DNA of the CDR3 is TGTGCCAGCAAGTTAGCAGAGACCCAGTACTTC.

In nucleotides, the CDR3 is TGTGCCAGCTCACGGACAGGGGGCTATGAGCAGTTCTTC. Its protein product is CASSRTGGYEQFF. The chain links TRBV18 to TRBJ2-1, with TRBD1 identical over 11 bases. The CDR3 loop spans 13 amino acids. With V trimmed by 4 bases and J by 8 bases, 1 base remained unmatched. Germline V lookup: CDR1 KGHSH, CDR2 LQKENI.

The rearrangement joins TRBV5-4 to TRBJ1-6, with D tentatively TRBD1 (5 bases). CDR1 and CDR2 from the germline V gene are SGHNT and YYREEE (reference sequence). The V gene lost 0 bases and the J gene lost 6 bases, with 22 bases spanning the gap. The CDR3 has 19 residues. CDR3 in amino acids: CASSLGIQERAGFNSPLHF. As DNA, the CDR3 is TGTGCCAGCAGCTTGGGCATACAGGAGAGGGCTGGCTTTAATTCACCCCTCCACTTT.

Turning to this clone: A read error may account for a junction end that differs from germline. The V and J genes are TRBV19 and TRBJ2-5; TRBD2 is a possible D gene (6 bases). CDR3 size: 14 residues. Germline V lookup: CDR1 LNHDA, CDR2 SQIVND (reference sequence). CDR3 protein: CASSIGGFQGTQYF. CDR3 nucleotides: TGTGCCAGTAGTATTGGAGGGTTTCAAGGGACCCAGTACTTC.

The chain uses TRBV25-1 and TRBJ2-2, with D possibly matching TRBD1 (5 bases). The CDR3 extends over 15 amino acids. V was trimmed by 5 bases and J by 4 bases, leaving 14 bases between them. CDR1 and CDR2 (germline): MGHDK, SYGVNS. The CDR3 is CASSKKTDPTGELFF. The CDR3 nucleotides are TGTGCCAGCAGTAAAAAGACAGATCCCACCGGGGAGCTGTTTTTT.

This chain connects TRBV4-1 to TRBJ1-1; D gene ambiguous. V lost 0 bases and J 4 bases, leaving 15 bases between the germline ends. CDR3 length: 16 amino acids. Germline V CDR1 and CDR2: MGHRA, YSYEKL. This CDR3 reads CASSQDSEAFVTEAFF. The CDR3 coding sequence is TGCGCCAGCAGCCAAGATTCGGAGGCATTCGTCACTGAAGCTTTCTTT.

The gene calls are TRBV4-3 and TRBJ2-3; 13 nucleotides line up with TRBD2. Trimming cost V 2 bases and J 4 bases; bases outside gene matches: 3. The CDR3 has 16 residues. In germline, CDR1 is LGHNA, CDR2 YSLEER. CDR3 residues: CASSQTSGRAADTQYF. Here the CDR3 DNA reads TGCGCCAGCAGCCAAACTAGCGGGAGGGCCGCAGATACGCAGTATTTT.

The rearrangement joins TRBV7-9 to TRBJ2-7, with D uncertain. This CDR3 is built from 15 residues. V was shortened by 5 bases and J by 4 bases, with 18 bases between the two germline ends. The germline V gene has CDR1 SEHNR and CDR2 FQNEAQ (reference sequence). CDR3 loop: CASSPEPGPTYEQYF. CDR3 nucleotides: TGTGCCAGCAGCCCAGAACCGGGTCCGACATACGAGCAGTACTTC.

The CDR3 protein is CASSAVGGNTEAFF. DNA of the CDR3: TGTGCCAGCAGTGCCGTGGGGGGGAACACTGAAGCTTTCTTT. This rearrangement joins TRBV6-1 to TRBJ1-1, with D maybe TRBD1 (5 bases). Germline V gene data show CDR1 as MNHNS and CDR2 as SASEGT. CDR3 length equals 14 residues. Trimming shortened V by 4 bases and J by 1 base, and 10 bases separated the two germline ends.

The chain has TRBV10-2 and TRBJ2-3, with 9 bases matching TRBD1. Germline CDR1 is WSHSY and CDR2 is SAAADI. J was trimmed by 3 bases and V by 3 bases; bases with no gene match: 10. CDR3 length equals 17 residues. CDR3 bases: TGCGCCAGCAGTGATGGACAGGGGAGAGGAGGGACAGATACGCAGTATTTT. It yields the protein CASSDGQGRGGTDTQYF.

This clone was found once. Other DNA sequences in this specimen translate into the identical CDR3. The chain uses TRBV5-4 and TRBJ2-5; the D gene is possibly TRBD1 (6 bases). CDR1 is SGHNT, CDR2 YYREEE, per germline (reference sequence). Trimming cost V 3 bases and J 2 bases, with 11 bases left between them. This CDR3 comprises 14 residues. Written as DNA, the CDR3 is TGTGCCAGCAGCTCCGGGACATTTCAAGAGACCCAGTACTTC. Translation gives CASSSGTFQETQYF.

This rearrangement joins TRBV4-1 to TRBJ2-1; a weak D match, TRBD2 (6 bases). Trimming pared 0 bases from V and 0 bases from J, leaving 9 bases between. The CDR3 is 16 amino acids. CDR1 is MGHRA and CDR2 is YSYEKL in the germline V gene. The CDR3 DNA is TGCGCCAGCAGCCAAGATGTCGGGAGCTCCTACAATGAGCAGTTCTTC. Translating gives CASSQDVGSSYNEQFF.

This sequence joins TRBV6-5 and TRBJ1-1, with TRBD1 identical over 11 bases. Germline trimming cut 0 bases from V and 7 bases from J; bases unmatched to any gene: 7. Germline V lookup: CDR1 MNHEY, CDR2 SVGAGI. The CDR3 spans 16 residues. CDR3 residues: CASSYSGQGARGEAFF. The DNA for the CDR3 is TGTGCCAGCAGTTACTCAGGACAGGGGGCTAGAGGTGAAGCTTTCTTT.

The J gene is TRBJ1-2, the V gene TRBV7-9; a possible D gene is TRBD1 (6 bases). CDR1 is SEHNR, CDR2 FQNEAQ, per germline (reference sequence). The CDR3 runs to 14 residues. The germline V and J ends were trimmed by 2 bases and 7 bases, with 14 bases remaining between them. Here the CDR3 reads CASSLLQGLGGYTF. In DNA, the CDR3 is TGTGCCAGCAGCTTATTGCAGGGGCTTGGTGGCTACACCTTC.

The V gene is TRBV30, the J gene TRBJ1-5, with TRBD1 identical over 7 bases. The V gene's germline CDR1 is GTSNPN and CDR2 SVGIG (reference sequence). This CDR3 comprises 15 residues. V was clipped by 3 bases and J by 7 bases; unmatched bases: 12. The CDR3 DNA reads TGTGCCTGGAGCCAGAAGGACAGGTCAGGACAGCCCCAGCATTTT. The encoded protein is CAWSQKDRSGQPQHF.